This TCR beta chain appears in the sequencing data of a study of blood T cell repertoires in COVID-19. Across the study: Some COVID-19 samples were acute and others convalescent; all came from the United States, Italy and Spain. PBMCs, B-cell-depleted T cells, or T cells were the source of the cDNA or gDNA that made up the material.

This CDR3 has 11 residues. V lost 2 bases and J 7 bases, leaving 2 bases between the germline ends. The authors' processing: Amplified reference gene primers provided the basis for estimating nucleated cell counts. TCRdb's table, derived via immunoSEQ multiplex PCR, lists solely in-frame clones and lacks some. V and J calls and clone size are copied from that table; D and trimming were computed from the DNA. Among 200,000 to 300,000 clones listed, over 80% were seen once. The sequence came from a woman aged 40-49 years who had recovered from COVID-19. The sequenced material came from peripheral blood. This chain joins TRBV12-3 or TRBV12-4 and TRBJ1-4; D not certain. CDR3 DNA: TGTGCCAGCAGTTTACGTGAAAAACTGTTTTTT. It yields the protein CASSLREKLFF.